This T cell receptor beta chain was found in a study of shared clonotypes between healthy human individuals (dated by TCRdb to about 2020). About the study as a whole: A couple of women and a few men aged 18 to 49 years were included in the cohort. For each donor, CD4 naive and CD4 memory were each run on three plates, CD8 naive on two plates, and CD8 memory on one plate. To estimate repertoire size and how much clonotype sharing occurs between individuals, the study deeply sequenced the blood TCR repertoires of about 5 healthy adults. To increase sequencing depth and limit assay-specific biases, TCR repertoire library preparation and sequencing were carried out by different laboratories using diverse techniques. Leukapheresis yielded between about 0.85 and 10 billion PBMCs per donor.

Overall study outcomes, separate from this receptor: Roughly 5% of naive CD4, 3.5% of naive CD8, about 2.5% of memory CD4, and over 0.35% of memory CD8 clonotypes were shared across a handful of donors. Because the study included only a small number of donors, the genetic and exposure-history diversity represented was limited. Sampling was restricted to blood, and TCR repertoires in tissues likely differ from the TCR repertoires found in blood. Based on pairwise subsampling, the degree of clonotype sharing among donors was expected to be affected by sequencing depth. Estimated clonotype richness was generally larger for naive than for memory subsets. Clonotypes shared by all four sorted-subset donors showed higher generation probabilities than non-shared clonotypes. Even with the large sequencing depth, rarefaction of the sorted-subset datasets indicated that sequencing was incomplete.

At the junction V is shortened by 2 bases and J by 4 bases; bases outside the gene matches: 2. The CDR3 has 13 amino acids, counting the end cysteine and phenylalanine. Only CDR3 DNA is held: 39 bases, read in frame from base 1. CDR1 and CDR2 (GTSNPN, SVGIG) derive from the germline V gene (reference sequence). Using the deep immunoSEQ assay, multiplex PCR amplified TCR CDR3 regions from genomic DNA. For each cell subset, the extracted genomic DNA was distributed evenly across all wells of several immunoSEQ 96-well plates, and each plate served as one replicate. For sorted subsets, approximately 190 ng genomic DNA, equal to some 30,000 T cell genomes, was loaded into each replicate PCR. Purified libraries were measured with a Qubit 3.0 fluorometer, size-checked on a Bioanalyzer 2100, and measured again with the KAPA Library Quantification kit. Each immunoSEQ 96-well plate was sequenced on its own single-read 150-cycle Illumina NextSeq 550 flow cell. The authors processed their data as follows. The immunoSEQ output contained only junctional sequences without quality scores, so filtering could not match that applied to full-length reads. Sequences were annotated with PyIR, a Python wrapper for IgBLAST v1.9, and V/J genes and CDR3 were assigned using IMGT germline references. Reads were removed for weak V/J assignments (E-value above 1e-6), missing CDR3, stop codons, out-of-frame junctions, or ambiguous translated residues. V3J clonotypes were defined as sequences sharing the same inferred V gene, J gene, and CDR3 amino acid sequence. Percentage overlap between repertoires was computed as shared unique clonotypes divided by the size of the smaller repertoire. Repertoire richness was assessed with RTK rarefaction, the Chao1 estimator, and Recon v2.1 estimates of unobserved clonotypes. Generation probabilities were computed with OLGA for all TCRbeta clonotypes obtained by the gDNA method from several donors. The source is immuneACCESS, and TCRdb retained only in-frame sequences with V and J called. Part of the clones is not carried over; for the studies checked, unresolved V genes explain less than half of this, and the remainder is unexplained. The DNA was the basis for D and trimming; V, J and clone size are from that table. The sample table shows 2 million or so clones, and just under 95% are seen once. The ten most abundant clones make up about 1.1% of the sample.

As concerns this clone: Which antigen it targets is not known. Base qualities are not recorded, but no much larger clone differs from it by a single base.

CD8 naive samples were obtained by positive selection for CCR7 among CD45RO-negative cells, yielding a CD45RA+CCR7+ population from which TemRA cells were excluded. The donors were healthy, HIV-negative adults with no recently reported acute infections or vaccinations. All donors were Caucasian adults living in Nashville, Tennessee, USA. After blood collection by leukapheresis, PBMCs were isolated using Ficoll-Histopaque density gradient centrifugation and then cryopreserved in the vapor phase of liquid nitrogen. Purity and quantity of every magnetically sorted T cell population were checked by analytical flow cytometry. Each sorted fraction had its genomic DNA isolated and then quantified by UV absorbance on a Nanodrop 2000c.

Sequencing was done on a sample of naive CD8+ T cells sorted from blood. This specimen's cell subset or site label, interpreted: CD45RA+CCR7+. The TCR originated in a man aged 18 to 35 in good health. The chain links TRBV30 with TRBJ1-1; TRBD1 agrees with 9 junctional bases. The nucleotides are TGTGCCTGGAGTCAACAGGGGGCCACTGAAGCTTTCTTT. The encoded protein is CAWSQQGATEAFF. This CDR3, with the reference TRBV30 and TRBJ1-1 proteins standing in past its ends, gives the full variable domain SQTIHQWPATLVQPVGSPLSLECTVEGTSNPNLYWYRQAAGRGLQLLFYSVGIGQISSEVPQNLSASRPQDRQFILSSKKLLLSDSGFYLCAWSQQGATEAFFGQGTRLTVV.